This TCR beta chain emerged from a study of blood T cells in healthy people across ages. This clonotype was observed a handful of times. V was trimmed by 2 bases and J by 2 bases, leaving 16 bases between them. CDR3 length: 16 amino acids. The V gene's germline CDR1 is DFQATT and CDR2 SNEGSKA (reference sequence). Sample-barcoded 5' priming and a J-beta primer mix drove a second PCR of about 7 to 12 cycles. Using its own MiXCR run on the 5' RACE reads, TCRdb lists one record per CDR3 protein. The sample has approximately 1.5 million distinct CDR3 sequences, approximately 32% seen once; the top ten hold over 9%.

This receptor was identified in a woman in her 30s in good health. The sequenced sample consisted of blood. The gene calls are TRBV20-1 and TRBJ1-5; a weak D match, TRBD1 (5 bases). As DNA, the CDR3 is TGCAGTGCTAGATCGACACTACTGGGGGGCAATCAGCCCCAGCATTTT. Translated: CSARSTLLGGNQPQHF.